One and the same sample provided the 4 T cell receptor beta chains below, sequenced in a study of shared clonotypes between healthy human individuals (dated by TCRdb to the early 2020s). Preparation of the library involved the immunoSEQ multiplex PCR assay. The source is immuneACCESS, and TCRdb retained only in-frame sequences with V and J called. Part of the clones is not carried over; for the studies checked, unresolved V genes explain less than half of this, and the remainder is unexplained. A total of over 1.5 million clones appear in this sample, 98% of them only once. The biggest ten clones account for roughly 0.4% of the sample. The sample was naive CD4+ T cells sorted from blood. The cell subset or site label for this specimen denotes: CD45RA+ positively selected. These TCRs come from a man under 40 in good health.

The chain combines TRBV13 with TRBJ2-2; maybe TRBD1 (6 bases). V was clipped by 5 bases and J by 8 bases, with 18 bases between them. CDR3 length: 15 residues. CDR1 is PRHDT, CDR2 FYEKMQ, per germline (reference sequence). CDR3 sequence (DNA): TGTGCCAGCAGCCCAAACCCCTTAGGGGGTGGGGAGCTGTTTTTT. This translates into CASSPNPLGGGELFF.

In the case of this clone: Other DNA sequences in this sample translate to the same CDR3. The chain uses TRBV5-1 and TRBJ2-5; D gene uncertain. Germline V gives CDR1 SGHRS, CDR2 YFSETQ. The CDR3 loop spans 15 amino acids. V was clipped by 0 bases and J by 1 base, with 10 bases between them. CDR3 coding DNA: TGCGCCAGCAGCTTGGTAGGCTCAGCCCAAGAGACCCAGTACTTC. Its protein is CASSLVGSAQETQYF.

The CDR3 here is CASSLGAGAEAFF. CDR3 bases: TGTGCCAGCAGCTTAGGGGCGGGAGCCGAAGCTTTCTTT. The chain carries TRBV7-3 and TRBJ1-1; tentatively, D is TRBD1 (5 bases). Germline V gives CDR1 SGHTA, CDR2 FQGTGA. Trimming shortened V by 2 bases and J by 8 bases, and 12 bases separated the two germline ends. The CDR3 is 13 amino acids.

V gene TRBV14 combines with J gene TRBJ2-7; 7 bases map to TRBD2. This CDR3 comprises 14 residues. Losses at the gene ends were 6 bases for V and 5 bases for J; bases not matched to a gene: 10. Germline loops: CDR1 SGHDN, CDR2 FVKESK. CDR3 sequence: CASSQLALRDEQYF. The DNA for the CDR3 is TGTGCCAGCAGTCAACTAGCGCTTAGGGACGAGCAGTACTTC.